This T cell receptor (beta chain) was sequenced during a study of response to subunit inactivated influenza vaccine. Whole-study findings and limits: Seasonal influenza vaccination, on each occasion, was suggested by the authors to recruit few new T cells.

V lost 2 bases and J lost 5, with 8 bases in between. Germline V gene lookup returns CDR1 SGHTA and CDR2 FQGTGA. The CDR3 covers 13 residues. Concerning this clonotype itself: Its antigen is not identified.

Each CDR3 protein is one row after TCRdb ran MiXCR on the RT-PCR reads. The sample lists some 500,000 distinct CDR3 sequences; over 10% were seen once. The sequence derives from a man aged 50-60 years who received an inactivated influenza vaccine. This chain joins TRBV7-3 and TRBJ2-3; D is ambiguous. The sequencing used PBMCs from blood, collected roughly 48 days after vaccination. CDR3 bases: TGTGCCAGCAGCTTAGGGTCGCGAGATACGCAGTATTTT. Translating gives CASSLGSRDTQYF.